These 2 T cell receptor beta chains originate from one sample sequenced in a study of OX40 agonist ivuxolimab in advanced cancers. The method was immunoSEQ multiplex PCR; TCRdb's version includes in-frame clones alone and lacks a portion of them. There are about 60,000 clones in the sample; 88% occur only once, and around 0.65% lies in the top ten. Specimen: CD4+ or CD8+ T cells sorted from blood, collected in a trial of the OX40 agonist ivuxolimab. These receptor sequences come from an adult with an advanced solid tumor such as melanoma, head and neck, liver or kidney cancer.

The rearrangement joins TRBV2 to TRBJ2-2; TRBD2 might be the D (5 bases). CDR3 length: 16 residues. CDR1 and CDR2 from the germline V gene are SNHLY and FYNNEI. V dropped 1 base and J dropped 0 bases, with 9 bases sitting between them. The CDR3 nucleotides read TGTGCCAGCAGTGAAGGGACTCCGACGAACACCGGGGAGCTGTTTTTT. Protein sequence: CASSEGTPTNTGELFF.

This clone was observed a single time. The chain combines TRBV9 with TRBJ2-3; TRBD1 is a possible D gene (5 bases). There are 15 residues in the CDR3. The germline V gene encodes CDR1 SGDLS and CDR2 YYNGEE. The V gene lost 1 base and the J gene lost 3 bases, with 12 bases spanning the gap. CDR3 residues: CASSVQGSWTDTQYF. In nucleotides, the CDR3 is TGTGCCAGCAGCGTACAGGGTTCCTGGACAGATACGCAGTATTTT.